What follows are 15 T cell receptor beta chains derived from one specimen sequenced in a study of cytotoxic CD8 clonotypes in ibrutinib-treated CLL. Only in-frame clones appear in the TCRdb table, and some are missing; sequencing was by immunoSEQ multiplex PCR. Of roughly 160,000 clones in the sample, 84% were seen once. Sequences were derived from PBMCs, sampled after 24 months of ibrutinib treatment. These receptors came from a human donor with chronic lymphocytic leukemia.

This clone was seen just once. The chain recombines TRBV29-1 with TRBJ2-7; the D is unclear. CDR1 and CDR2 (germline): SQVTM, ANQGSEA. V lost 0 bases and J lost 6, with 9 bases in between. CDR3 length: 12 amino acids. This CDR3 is CSVEDLRSEQYF. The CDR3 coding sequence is TGCAGCGTTGAAGATCTTAGGTCCGAGCAGTACTTC.

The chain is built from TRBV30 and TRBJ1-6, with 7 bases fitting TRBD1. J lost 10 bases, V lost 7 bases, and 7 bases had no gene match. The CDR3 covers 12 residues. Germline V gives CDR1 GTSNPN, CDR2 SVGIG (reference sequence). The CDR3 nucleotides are TGTGCCTACGACAGGGAGCGATCACCCCTCCACTTT. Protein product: CAYDRERSPLHF.

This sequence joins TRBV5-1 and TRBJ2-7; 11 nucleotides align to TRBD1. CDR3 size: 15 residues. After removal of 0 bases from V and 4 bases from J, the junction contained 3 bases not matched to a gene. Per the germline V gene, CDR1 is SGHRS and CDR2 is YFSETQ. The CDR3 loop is CASSLAGQGAYEQYF. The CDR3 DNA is TGCGCCAGCAGCTTGGCTGGACAGGGGGCTTACGAGCAGTACTTC. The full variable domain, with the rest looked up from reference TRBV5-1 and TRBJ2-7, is KAGVTQTPRYLIKTRGQQVTLSCSPISGHRSVSWYQQTPGQGLQFLFEYFSETQRNKGNFPGRFSGRQFSNSRSEMNVSTLELGDSALYLCASSLAGQGAYEQYFGPGTRLTVT.

The CDR3 DNA reads as TGCAGCGTCGGGGACAGGGCCGTCGGCTACACCTTC. Translation: CSVGDRAVGYTF. The genes are TRBV29-1 and TRBJ1-2; 9 bases are shared with TRBD1. V lost 6 bases and J lost 8; bases outside the gene matches: 7. The CDR3 contains 12 residues. CDR1 is SQVTM and CDR2 is ANQGSEA in the germline V gene.

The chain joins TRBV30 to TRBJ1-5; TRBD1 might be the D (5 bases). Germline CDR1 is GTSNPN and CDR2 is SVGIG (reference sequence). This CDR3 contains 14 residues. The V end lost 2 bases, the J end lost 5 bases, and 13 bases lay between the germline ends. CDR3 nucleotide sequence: TGTGCCTGGAGTAAGGGGCAGACTTATCAGCCCCAGCATTTT. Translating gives CAWSKGQTYQPQHF. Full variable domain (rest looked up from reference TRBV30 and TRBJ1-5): SQTIHQWPATLVQPVGSPLSLECTVEGTSNPNLYWYRQAAGRGLQLLFYSVGIGQISSEVPQNLSASRPQDRQFILSSKKLLLSDSGFYLCAWSKGQTYQPQHFGDGTRLSIL.

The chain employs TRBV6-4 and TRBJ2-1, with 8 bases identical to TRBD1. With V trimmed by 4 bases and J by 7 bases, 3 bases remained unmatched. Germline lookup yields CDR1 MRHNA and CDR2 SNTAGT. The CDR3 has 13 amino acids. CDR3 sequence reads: CASSARTGNEQFF. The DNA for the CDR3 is TGTGCCAGCAGTGCCCGGACAGGGAATGAGCAGTTCTTC.

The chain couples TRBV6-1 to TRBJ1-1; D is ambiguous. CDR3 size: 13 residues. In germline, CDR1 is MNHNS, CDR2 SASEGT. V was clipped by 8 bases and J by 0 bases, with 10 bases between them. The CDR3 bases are TGTGCCAGCGAATTACTATTGAACACTGAAGCTTTCTTT. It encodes CASELLLNTEAFF.

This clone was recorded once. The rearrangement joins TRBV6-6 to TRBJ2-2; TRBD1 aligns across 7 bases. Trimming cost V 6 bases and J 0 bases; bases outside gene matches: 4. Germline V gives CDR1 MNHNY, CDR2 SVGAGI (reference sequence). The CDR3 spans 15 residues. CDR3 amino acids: CASSQQGTNTGELFF. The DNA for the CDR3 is TGTGCCAGCAGCCAACAGGGGACGAACACCGGGGAGCTGTTTTTT.

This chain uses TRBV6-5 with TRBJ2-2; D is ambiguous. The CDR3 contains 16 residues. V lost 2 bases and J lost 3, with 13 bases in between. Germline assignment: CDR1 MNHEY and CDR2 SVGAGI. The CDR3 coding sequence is TGTGCCAGCAGTTACGGTGACTCTCGATACACCGGGGAGCTGTTTTTT. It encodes CASSYGDSRYTGELFF.

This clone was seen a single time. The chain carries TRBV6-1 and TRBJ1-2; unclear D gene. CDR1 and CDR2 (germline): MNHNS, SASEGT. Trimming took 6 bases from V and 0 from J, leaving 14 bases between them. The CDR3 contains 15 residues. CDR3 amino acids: CASSPSVGANYGYTF. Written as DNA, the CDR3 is TGTGCCAGCAGCCCCTCGGTGGGAGCTAACTATGGCTACACCTTC.

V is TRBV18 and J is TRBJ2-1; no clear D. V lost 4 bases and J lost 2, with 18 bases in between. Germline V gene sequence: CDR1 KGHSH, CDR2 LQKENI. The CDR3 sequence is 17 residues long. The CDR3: CASSLARGRTTYNEQFF. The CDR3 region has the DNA TGTGCCAGCTCACTGGCTCGAGGACGGACGACCTACAATGAGCAGTTCTTC.

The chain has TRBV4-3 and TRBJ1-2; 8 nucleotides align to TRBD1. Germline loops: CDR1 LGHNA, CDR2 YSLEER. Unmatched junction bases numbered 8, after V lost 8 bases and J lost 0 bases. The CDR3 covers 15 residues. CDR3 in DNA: TGCGCCAGCTCCCCGGACAGGGTCACTAACTATGGCTACACCTTC. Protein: CASSPDRVTNYGYTF.

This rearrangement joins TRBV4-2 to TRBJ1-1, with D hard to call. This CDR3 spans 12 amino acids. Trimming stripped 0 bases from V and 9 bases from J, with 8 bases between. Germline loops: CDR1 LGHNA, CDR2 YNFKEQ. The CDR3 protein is CASSQDPGKAFF. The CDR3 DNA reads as TGTGCCAGCAGCCAAGACCCAGGAAAAGCTTTCTTT.

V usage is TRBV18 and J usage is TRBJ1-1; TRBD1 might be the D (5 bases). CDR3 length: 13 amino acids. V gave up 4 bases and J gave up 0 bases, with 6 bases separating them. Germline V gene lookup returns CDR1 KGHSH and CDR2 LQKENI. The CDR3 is CASSRGVNTEAFF. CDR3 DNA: TGTGCCAGCTCACGGGGGGTGAACACTGAAGCTTTCTTT.

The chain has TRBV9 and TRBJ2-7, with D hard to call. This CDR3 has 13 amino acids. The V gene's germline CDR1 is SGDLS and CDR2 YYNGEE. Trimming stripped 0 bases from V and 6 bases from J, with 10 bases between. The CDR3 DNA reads TGTGCCAGCAGCGTAGAAGGTGCCGGCGAGCAGTACTTC. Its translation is CASSVEGAGEQYF.